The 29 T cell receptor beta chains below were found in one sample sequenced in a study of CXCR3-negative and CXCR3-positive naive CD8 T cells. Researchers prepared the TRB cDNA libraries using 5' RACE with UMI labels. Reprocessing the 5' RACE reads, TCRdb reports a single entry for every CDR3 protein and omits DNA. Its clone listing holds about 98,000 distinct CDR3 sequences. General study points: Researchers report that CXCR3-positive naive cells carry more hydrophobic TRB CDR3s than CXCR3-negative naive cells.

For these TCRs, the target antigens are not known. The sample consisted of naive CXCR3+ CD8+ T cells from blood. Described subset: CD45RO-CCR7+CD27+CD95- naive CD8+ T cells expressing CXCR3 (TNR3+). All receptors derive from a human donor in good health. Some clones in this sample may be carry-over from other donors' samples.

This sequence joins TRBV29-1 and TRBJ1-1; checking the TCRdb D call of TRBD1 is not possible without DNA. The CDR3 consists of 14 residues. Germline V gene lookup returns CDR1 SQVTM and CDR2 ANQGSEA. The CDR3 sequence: CSVAWVWGDTEAFF.

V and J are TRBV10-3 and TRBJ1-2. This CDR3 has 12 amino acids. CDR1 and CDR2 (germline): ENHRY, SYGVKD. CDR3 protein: CAISAGIYGYTF.

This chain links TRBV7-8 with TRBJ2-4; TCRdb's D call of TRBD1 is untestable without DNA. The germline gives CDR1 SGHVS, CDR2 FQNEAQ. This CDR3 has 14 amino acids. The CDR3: CASSFRGTKNIQYF.

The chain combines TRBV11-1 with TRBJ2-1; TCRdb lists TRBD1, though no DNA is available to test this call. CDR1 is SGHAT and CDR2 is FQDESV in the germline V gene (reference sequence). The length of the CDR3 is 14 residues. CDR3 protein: CASSLVLTTGEQFF.

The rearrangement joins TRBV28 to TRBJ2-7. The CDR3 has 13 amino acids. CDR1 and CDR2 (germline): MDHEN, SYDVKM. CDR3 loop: CASSYRGSNEQYF.

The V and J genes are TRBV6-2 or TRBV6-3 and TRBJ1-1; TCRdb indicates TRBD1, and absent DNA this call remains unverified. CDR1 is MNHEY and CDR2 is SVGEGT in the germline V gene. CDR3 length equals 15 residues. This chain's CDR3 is CASSTRQGMNTEAFF.

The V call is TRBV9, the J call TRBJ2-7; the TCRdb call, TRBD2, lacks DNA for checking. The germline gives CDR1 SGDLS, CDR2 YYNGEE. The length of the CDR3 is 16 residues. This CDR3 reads CASSGPGLAGVKEQYF.

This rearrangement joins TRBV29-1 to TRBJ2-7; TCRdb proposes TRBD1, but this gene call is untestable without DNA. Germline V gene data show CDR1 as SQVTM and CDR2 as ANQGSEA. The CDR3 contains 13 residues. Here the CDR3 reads CSVESRPYYEQYF.

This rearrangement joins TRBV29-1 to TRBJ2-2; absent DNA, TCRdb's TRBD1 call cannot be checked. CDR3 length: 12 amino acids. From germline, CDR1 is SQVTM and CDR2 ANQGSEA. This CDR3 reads CSGQGIGGELFF.

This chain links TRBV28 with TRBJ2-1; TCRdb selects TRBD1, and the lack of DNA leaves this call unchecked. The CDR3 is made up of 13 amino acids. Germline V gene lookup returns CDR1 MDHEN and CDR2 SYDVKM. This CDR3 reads CASSPLPFNEQFF.

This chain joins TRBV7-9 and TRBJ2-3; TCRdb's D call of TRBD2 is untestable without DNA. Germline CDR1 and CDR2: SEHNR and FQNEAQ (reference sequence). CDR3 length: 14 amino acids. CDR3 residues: CASSLARRPDTQYF.

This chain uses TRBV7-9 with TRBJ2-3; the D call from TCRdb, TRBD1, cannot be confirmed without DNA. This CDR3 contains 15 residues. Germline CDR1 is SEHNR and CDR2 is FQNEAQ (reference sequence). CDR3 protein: CASSSRDAGTDTQYF.

CDR3 sequence: CASSLPGTGVRETQYF. This chain links TRBV14 with TRBJ2-5; TCRdb names TRBD1, which stays unverified in the absence of DNA. This CDR3 comprises 16 residues. Per germline, CDR1 SGHDN and CDR2 FVKESK. Full variable domain (outside the CDR3, taken from reference TRBV14 and TRBJ2-5): EAGVTQFPSHSVIEKGQTVTLRCDPISGHDNLYWYRRVMGKEIKFLLHFVKESKQDESGMPNNRFLAERTGGTYSTLKVQPAELEDSGVYFCASSLPGTGVRETQYFGPGTRLLVL.

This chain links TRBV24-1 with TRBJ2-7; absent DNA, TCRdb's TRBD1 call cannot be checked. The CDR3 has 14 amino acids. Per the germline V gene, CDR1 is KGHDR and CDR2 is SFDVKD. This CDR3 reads CATSDRETGYEQYF.

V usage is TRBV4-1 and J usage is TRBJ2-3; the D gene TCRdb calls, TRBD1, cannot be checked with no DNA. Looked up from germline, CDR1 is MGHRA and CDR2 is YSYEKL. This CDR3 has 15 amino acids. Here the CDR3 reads CASSQIPGNTDTQYF.

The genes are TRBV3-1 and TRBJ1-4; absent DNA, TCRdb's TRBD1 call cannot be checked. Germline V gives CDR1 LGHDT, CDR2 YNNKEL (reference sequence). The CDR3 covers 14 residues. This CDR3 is CASSLTGIGEKLFF.

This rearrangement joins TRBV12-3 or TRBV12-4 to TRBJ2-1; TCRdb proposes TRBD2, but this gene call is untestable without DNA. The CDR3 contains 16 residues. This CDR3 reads CASSFRLAGAYNEQFF.

CDR3 region: CASSPLEGSSPLHF. V usage is TRBV27 and J usage is TRBJ1-6. Looked up from germline, CDR1 is MNHEY and CDR2 is SMNVEV (reference sequence). The CDR3 sequence is 14 residues long.

The CDR3 here is CATSMDRGLDEQFF. The V and J genes are TRBV15 and TRBJ2-1; TCRdb's D gene call, TRBD1, goes unchecked for lack of DNA. CDR1 and CDR2 from the germline V gene are LNHNV and YYDKDF (reference sequence). The CDR3 loop spans 14 amino acids.

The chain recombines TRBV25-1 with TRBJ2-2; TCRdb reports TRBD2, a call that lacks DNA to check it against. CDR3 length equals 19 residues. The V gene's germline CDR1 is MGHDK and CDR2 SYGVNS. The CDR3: CASSGYLPPLRMETGELFF.

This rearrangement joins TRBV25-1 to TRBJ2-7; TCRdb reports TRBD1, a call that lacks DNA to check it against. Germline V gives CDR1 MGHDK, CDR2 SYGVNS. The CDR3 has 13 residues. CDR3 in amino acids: CASARRSGAEEYF.

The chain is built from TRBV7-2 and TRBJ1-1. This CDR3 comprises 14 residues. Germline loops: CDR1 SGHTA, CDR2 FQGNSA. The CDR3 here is CASSLPGWATEAFF.

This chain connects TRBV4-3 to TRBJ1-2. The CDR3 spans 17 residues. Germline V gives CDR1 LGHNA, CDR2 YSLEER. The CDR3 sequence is CASSQEAEGGGLYGYTF.

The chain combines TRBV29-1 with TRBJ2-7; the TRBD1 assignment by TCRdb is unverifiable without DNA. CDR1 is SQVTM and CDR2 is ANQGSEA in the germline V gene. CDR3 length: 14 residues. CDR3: CSVGRQGLDYEQYF.

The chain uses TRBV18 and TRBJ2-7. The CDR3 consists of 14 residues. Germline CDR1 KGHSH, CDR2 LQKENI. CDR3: CASSPEEKAYEQYF.

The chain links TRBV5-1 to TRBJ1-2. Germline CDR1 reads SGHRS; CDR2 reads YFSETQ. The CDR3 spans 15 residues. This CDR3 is CASSHRLNSDYGYTF.

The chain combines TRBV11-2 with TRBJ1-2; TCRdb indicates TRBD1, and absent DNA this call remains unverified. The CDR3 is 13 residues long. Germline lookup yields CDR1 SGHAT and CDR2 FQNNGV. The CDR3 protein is CASSLGGRYGYTF.

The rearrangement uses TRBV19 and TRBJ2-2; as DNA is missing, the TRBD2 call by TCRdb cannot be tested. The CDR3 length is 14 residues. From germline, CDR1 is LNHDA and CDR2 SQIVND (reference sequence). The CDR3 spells CASSIIGGLGELFF.

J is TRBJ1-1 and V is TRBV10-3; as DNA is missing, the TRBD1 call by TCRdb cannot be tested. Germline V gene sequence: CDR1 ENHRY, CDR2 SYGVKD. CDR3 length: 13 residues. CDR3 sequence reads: CAIKDSMNTEAFF.